This record looks at one TCR beta chain sequence and its context. What it recognizes is unknown. V lost 6 bases to trimming and J lost 5 bases, with 6 bases between them. This CDR3 contains 11 residues. Germline values: CDR1 MNHEY, CDR2 SVGEGT. This sample stems from a study of T-cell memory formation after mild COVID-19. Study findings and constraints: Shrinking CD4+ clones were chiefly CM and EM; CD8+ ones were chiefly EMRA.

TCRdb used MiXCR to reprocess the 5' RACE reads, holding one entry per CDR3 protein. The sample lists 400,000 to 550,000 distinct CDR3 sequences, about 23% occurring once. The sequenced sample was PBMCs or a T cell subset sorted from them (not recorded which). This TCR was recovered from an adult woman who had mild COVID-19 (a few samples of this study predate the infection). Cell type and time point are not known. V usage is TRBV6-2 or TRBV6-3 and J usage is TRBJ2-3; D ambiguous. In DNA, the CDR3 is TGTGCCAGCAGCAAACAAGATACGCAGTATTTT. Amino acids: CASSKQDTQYF.